This T cell receptor beta chain was documented in a study of beta chain features in type 1 diabetes. cDNA synthesis used the whole RNA isolate, giving expressed TCRB sequences. Repertoires were generated with immunoSEQ multiplex PCR, while TCRdb's copy carries only in-frame clones and drops some. The sample lists around 340,000 clones, less than 10% occurring once. Trimming pared 6 bases from V and 3 bases from J, leaving 15 bases between. The CDR3 contains 13 residues. CDR1 is SQVTM, CDR2 ANQGSEA, per germline. Sequencing used central memory CD4+ T cells from blood. The receptor was derived from a woman younger than 35 in good health. The V and J genes are TRBV29-1 and TRBJ2-7; tentatively, D is TRBD2 (6 bases). CDR3 residues: CSVLRGGNYEQYF. CDR3 nucleotide sequence: TGCAGCGTGCTGCGGGGTGGTAACTACGAGCAGTACTTC.